These 27 T cell receptor beta chains were sequenced from one sample in a study of shared clonotypes between healthy human individuals. Data came from immunoSEQ multiplex PCR; TCRdb stores just in-frame clones and leaves some out. The top ten hold approximately 0.13% of the sample, which has roughly 2.4 million clones, about 94% seen once. Source material: naive CD4+ T cells sorted from blood. The subset was: CD45RA+ positively selected. The receptors stem from a man aged 18 to 30 in good health.

A remark on this clone: This sample also contains other DNA sequences that code for the same CDR3. V usage is TRBV6-5 and J usage is TRBJ2-5, with no clear D. The germline gives CDR1 MNHEY, CDR2 SVGAGI. V dropped 4 bases and J dropped 3 bases, with 3 bases sitting between them. CDR3 length equals 11 residues. CDR3 protein: CASSLKETQYF. DNA for the CDR3: TGTGCCAGCAGTTTGAAAGAGACCCAGTACTTC.

The chain combines TRBV2 with TRBJ2-1; 14 bases fit TRBD2. V trimming: 4 bases; J trimming: 6 bases; junction bases outside the gene matches: 8. The CDR3 extends over 17 amino acids. The germline gives CDR1 SNHLY, CDR2 FYNNEI. The CDR3: CASSVLGLAGEGNEQFF. In nucleotides, the CDR3 is TGTGCCAGCAGTGTCCTGGGACTAGCGGGAGAGGGCAATGAGCAGTTCTTC.

This clone was picked up one time. Here the CDR3 DNA reads TGTGCCAGCAGCCCGGGGATGGGGTATGGCTACACCTTC. Protein product: CASSPGMGYGYTF. V gene TRBV14 combines with J gene TRBJ1-2; no firm D call. This CDR3 is 13 amino acids long. Germline V gives CDR1 SGHDN, CDR2 FVKESK. V was pared by 4 bases and J by 5 bases, with 11 bases between.

The chain couples TRBV14 to TRBJ1-4, with D possibly matching TRBD1 (5 bases). Per the germline V gene, CDR1 is SGHDN and CDR2 is FVKESK. The CDR3 consists of 15 residues. The V end lost 4 bases, the J end lost 8 bases, and 17 bases lay between the germline ends. The chain's CDR3 is CASSPLGRGREKLFF. CDR3 sequence (DNA): TGTGCCAGCAGCCCCTTGGGAAGGGGACGAGAAAAACTGTTTTTT.

As concerns this clone: The same CDR3 arises from other DNA sequences in this sample as well. The chain carries TRBV29-1 and TRBJ1-2; a weak D match, TRBD1 (5 bases). Germline CDR1 SQVTM, CDR2 ANQGSEA. V dropped 2 bases and J dropped 5 bases, with 9 bases sitting between them. CDR3 size: 12 residues. CDR3 DNA: TGCAGCGTTGAATCGAGACAGTATGGCTACACCTTC. Translated: CSVESRQYGYTF.

The V call is TRBV7-9, the J call TRBJ2-7; the match to TRBD2 covers 9 bases. The germline gives CDR1 SEHNR, CDR2 FQNEAQ (reference sequence). The CDR3 extends over 18 amino acids. The junction had 15 bases not matched to a gene; V was cut back by 1 base and J by 5 bases. The CDR3 sequence: CASSLGGLAGPKPDEQYF. The CDR3 DNA reads as TGTGCCAGCAGCTTAGGGGGGCTAGCGGGGCCCAAGCCCGACGAGCAGTACTTC.

Note on this clone: This sample also contains other DNA sequences that code for the same CDR3. The J gene is TRBJ2-5, the V gene TRBV9; D not certain. Trimming took off 2 bases at V and 1 base at J, with 9 bases between the two ends. In germline, CDR1 is SGDLS, CDR2 YYNGEE. There are 14 residues in the CDR3. In DNA form, the CDR3 reads TGTGCCAGCAGCGTCGGACGGTCCCAAGAGACCCAGTACTTC. This sequence encodes CASSVGRSQETQYF.

V and J are TRBV28 and TRBJ1-6; D is undetermined. CDR1 MDHEN and CDR2 SYDVKM come from the germline V gene. The V end lost 7 bases, the J end lost 0 bases, and 7 bases lay between the germline ends. This CDR3 has 14 amino acids. The CDR3: CASTRTSYNSPLHF. The DNA for the CDR3 is TGTGCCAGCACACGTACCTCCTATAATTCACCCCTCCACTTT.

The chain combines TRBV25-1 with TRBJ2-1, with 8 bases identical to TRBD1. Germline CDR1 MGHDK, CDR2 SYGVNS. J gave up 9 bases and V 3 bases, and 10 bases lay outside the gene matches. The CDR3 runs to 15 residues. CDR3 coding DNA: TGTGCCAGCAGTGATTCCAGGGGGCGCCCGATTGAGCAGTTCTTC. Encoded protein: CASSDSRGRPIEQFF.

The sample holds a few counts of this clone. The chain combines TRBV5-1 with TRBJ2-7; 10 positions agree with TRBD2. Germline CDR1 and CDR2: SGHRS and YFSETQ. Trimming at V came to 4 bases and at J to 3 bases, leaving 4 bases not matched to a gene. The CDR3 is made up of 14 amino acids. DNA of the CDR3: TGCGCCAGCAGCCAAGCTAGCGGGGGCTACGAGCAGTACTTC. It is translated as CASSQASGGYEQYF.

The chain is built from TRBV19 and TRBJ1-5; 10 bases are shared with TRBD1. This CDR3 region has 17 residues. The V gene end was trimmed by 4 bases and the J gene end by 1 base; junction bases not matched to a gene: 7. Germline CDR1 reads LNHDA; CDR2 reads SQIVND (reference sequence). Here the CDR3 DNA reads TGTGCCAGTAGTACACACGGGACAGGGGCCAGCAATCAGCCCCAGCATTTT. Its protein is CASSTHGTGASNQPQHF.

This chain uses TRBV28 with TRBJ1-6; 8 nucleotides line up with TRBD1. The V gene's germline CDR1 is MDHEN and CDR2 SYDVKM. V dropped 3 bases and J dropped 9; count of bases not matched to a gene: 4. This CDR3 region has 14 residues. CDR3 sequence: CASSLARGRSPLHF. As DNA, the CDR3 is TGTGCCAGCAGTTTGGCCAGGGGGCGTTCACCCCTCCACTTT.

The chain has TRBV6-5 and TRBJ1-2; D is unresolved. The CDR3 spans 14 residues. Germline values: CDR1 MNHEY, CDR2 SVGAGI. Trimming took off 5 bases at V and 1 base at J, with 11 bases between the two ends. CDR3 residues: CASSNGRINYGYTF. As DNA, the CDR3 is TGTGCCAGCAGTAACGGACGCATTAACTATGGCTACACCTTC.

Concerning this clone itself: The same CDR3 also results from other DNA sequences found in this sample. The J gene is TRBJ1-6, the V gene TRBV30; TRBD1 agrees at 7 bases. The germline V gene encodes CDR1 GTSNPN and CDR2 SVGIG (reference sequence). After removal of 0 bases from V and 7 bases from J, the junction contained 3 bases not matched to a gene. The CDR3 has 14 amino acids. The CDR3 region has the DNA TGTGCCTGGAGTGTACTGACAGGGAATTCACCCCTCCACTTT. Residues: CAWSVLTGNSPLHF.

The chain combines TRBV6-6 with TRBJ2-7; D not resolved. CDR1 is MNHNY and CDR2 is SVGAGI in the germline V gene (reference sequence). The CDR3 sequence is 13 residues long. V was clipped by 2 bases and J by 4 bases, with 9 bases between them. The CDR3 nucleotides are TGTGCCAGCAGTTACGCTGCGCGGTACGAGCAGTACTTC. Translation gives CASSYAARYEQYF.

J is TRBJ2-3 and V is TRBV30; TRBD2 matches 8 bases. The CDR3 extends over 15 amino acids. The V segment lost 0 bases and the J segment 3 bases; nucleotides outside the gene matches: 5. Germline assignment: CDR1 GTSNPN and CDR2 SVGIG (reference sequence). The CDR3 reads CAWSVPGLGTDTQYF. CDR3 DNA: TGTGCCTGGAGTGTACCGGGACTAGGAACAGATACGCAGTATTTT.

The rearrangement links TRBV10-3 to TRBJ2-7; 11 nucleotides match TRBD1. Germline CDR1 is ENHRY and CDR2 is SYGVKD. The CDR3 is 14 amino acids. With 7 bases clipped from V and 5 bases from J, the junction kept 7 bases outside the gene matches. As DNA, the CDR3 is TGTGCCATCAACAAGGACAGGGGGCAAGACGAGCAGTACTTC. It translates to CAINKDRGQDEQYF.

The rearrangement joins TRBV18 to TRBJ2-7, with 7 bases that match TRBD1. This CDR3 has 14 residues. Trimming at V came to 5 bases and at J to 2 bases, leaving 6 bases not matched to a gene. Germline CDR1 reads KGHSH; CDR2 reads LQKENI. This CDR3 is CASSTTGIAYEQYF. In DNA form, the CDR3 reads TGTGCCAGCTCAACGACAGGGATAGCCTACGAGCAGTACTTC.

V usage is TRBV7-2 and J usage is TRBJ1-6; 8 bases match TRBD1. This CDR3 spans 14 amino acids. V was pared by 3 bases and J by 9 bases, with 4 bases of the junction left unmatched. CDR1 is SGHTA and CDR2 is FQGNSA in the germline V gene. DNA of the CDR3: TGTGCCAGCAGCTTTCAGGGGGCTAGTTCACCCCTCCACTTT. Translating gives CASSFQGASSPLHF.

V gene TRBV7-9 combines with J gene TRBJ1-2; the D gene is possibly TRBD1 (5 bases). The V and J ends lost 1 base and 5 bases respectively, with 14 bases between them. Germline CDR1 reads SEHNR; CDR2 reads FQNEAQ (reference sequence). The CDR3 length is 15 residues. The CDR3, as DNA: TGTGCCAGCAGCTTAGGACAGACGAAGGGATATGGCTACACCTTC. Translated, it gives CASSLGQTKGYGYTF.

V and J are TRBV7-9 and TRBJ2-7; possible D gene TRBD2, 5 bases. The V and J ends lost 7 bases and 1 base respectively, with 11 bases between them. This CDR3 is built from 13 residues. Germline V gives CDR1 SEHNR, CDR2 FQNEAQ (reference sequence). As DNA, the CDR3 is TGTGCCAGCAAACCGGGGATGTCCTACGAGCAGTACTTC. Residues: CASKPGMSYEQYF.

This rearrangement joins TRBV10-3 to TRBJ1-6; D is ambiguous. CDR1 is ENHRY and CDR2 is SYGVKD in the germline V gene. The CDR3 spans 13 residues. V lost 5 bases, J lost 7 bases, and 9 bases lay in between. CDR3 bases: TGTGCCATCAGTCCAGGCGCGAATTCACCCCTCCACTTT. This translates into CAISPGANSPLHF.

V gene TRBV7-9 combines with J gene TRBJ1-2; 8 bases map to TRBD1. In germline, CDR1 is SEHNR, CDR2 FQNEAQ (reference sequence). V lost 5 bases to trimming and J lost 4 bases; unmatched junction nucleotides: 9. The CDR3 length is 15 residues. CDR3 loop: CASSLGQGVTYGYTF. DNA for the CDR3: TGTGCCAGCAGCCTCGGACAGGGCGTCACCTATGGCTACACCTTC.

The CDR3 is CASSQQAGTPLHF. DNA for the CDR3: TGCGCCAGCAGCCAACAGGCTGGGACACCCCTCCACTTT. The chain links TRBV4-3 to TRBJ1-6; D is uncertain. Deletions cut 2 bases from V and 11 bases from J, with 10 bases between. This CDR3 spans 13 amino acids. The V gene's germline CDR1 is LGHNA and CDR2 YSLEER.

This sequence joins TRBV25-1 and TRBJ1-5, with D unclear. Germline V CDR1 and CDR2: MGHDK, SYGVNS. V lost 3 bases to trimming and J lost 9 bases, with 9 bases between them. The CDR3 is made up of 12 amino acids. CDR3 DNA sequence: TGTGCCAGCAGTGATGGGCGTATGCCCCAGCATTTT. This translates into CASSDGRMPQHF.

This chain links TRBV30 with TRBJ2-7, with D perhaps matching TRBD1 or TRBD2 (5 bases each). The CDR3 length is 14 residues. In germline, CDR1 is GTSNPN, CDR2 SVGIG (reference sequence). Trimming shortened V by 5 bases and J by 5 bases, and 19 bases separated the two germline ends. The DNA for the CDR3 is TGTGCCTGGTGCAGGGAGATGGGGCTGCACGAGCAGTACTTC. It encodes CAWCREMGLHEQYF.

The gene calls are TRBV10-2 and TRBJ2-7; TRBD2 matches 8 bases. This CDR3 contains 14 residues. The V and J ends lost 10 bases and 2 bases, in that order; junction bases with no gene match: 10. Germline CDR1 is WSHSY and CDR2 is SAAADI. The DNA of the CDR3 is TGCGCCACCGTGATAGGAGCGGGGGCCTACGAGCAGTACTTC. This codes for CATVIGAGAYEQYF.